This passage covers 27 T cell receptor beta chains from one sample sequenced in a study of T-cell reconstitution after alpha-beta-depleted transplantation in children. Unique molecular identifiers were built into the TCRbeta library. Each CDR3 protein gets one entry after TCRdb re-called the PCR reads with MiXCR. The sample contains some 87,000 distinct CDR3 sequences, roughly 15% of which appear only once. Sequencing was performed on PBMCs, mostly from graft donor cells, taken 180 days after TCRalphabeta/CD19-depleted stem cell transplant. These receptors were obtained from a male patient aged 2-10 years who had a stem cell transplant for acute lymphoblastic leukemia, so the T cells may come from the graft donor.

This clonotype appeared once. The chain couples TRBV29-1 to TRBJ2-5, with D unresolved. There are 12 residues in the CDR3. V was clipped by 7 bases and J by 3 bases, with 12 bases between them. CDR1 and CDR2 (germline): SQVTM, ANQGSEA. The CDR3 is CSAHGWEETQYF. The CDR3 DNA reads TGCAGCGCGCATGGGTGGGAAGAGACCCAGTACTTC.

This chain connects TRBV3-1 to TRBJ2-3, with TRBD1 identical over 8 bases. CDR1 is LGHDT and CDR2 is YNNKEL in the germline V gene (reference sequence). The CDR3 is 14 amino acids. V lost 3 bases to trimming and J lost 5 bases; unmatched junction nucleotides: 4. CDR3 sequence reads: CASSHQGAKDTQYF. The DNA of the CDR3 is TGTGCCAGCAGCCATCAGGGGGCGAAAGATACGCAGTATTTT.

This clonotype was picked up many times. The CDR3 bases are TGTGCCAGCGGGGTCCCCGAGCAGTACTTC. Translating gives CASGVPEQYF. This sequence joins TRBV6-5 and TRBJ2-7, with unresolved D. The V and J ends lost 8 bases and 6 bases respectively, with 8 bases between them. CDR1 MNHEY and CDR2 SVGAGI come from the germline V gene. The CDR3 runs 10 residues.

The gene calls are TRBV20-1 and TRBJ2-3, with TRBD2 matching 10 bases. The CDR3 length is 14 residues. Germline V CDR1 and CDR2: DFQATT, SNEGSKA (reference sequence). Trimming removed 7 bases from V and 5 bases from J; junction bases left unmatched: 9. The CDR3 DNA is TGCAGTGTACCAGCGGGGGGGCCCAGAGATACGCAGTATTTT. Its protein product is CSVPAGGPRDTQYF.

This chain connects TRBV5-1 to TRBJ1-1, with 8 bases identical to TRBD1. The V segment lost 4 bases and the J segment 5 bases; nucleotides outside the gene matches: 10. The CDR3 loop spans 15 amino acids. CDR1 and CDR2 from the germline V gene are SGHRS and YFSETQ. The CDR3 sequence: CASSDLGQGTTEAFF. DNA for the CDR3: TGCGCCAGCAGCGACTTAGGACAGGGTACTACTGAAGCTTTCTTT.

This clonotype came up a few times. The rearrangement joins TRBV7-2 to TRBJ2-5; a weak D match, TRBD1 (6 bases). Germline lookup yields CDR1 SGHTA and CDR2 FQGNSA. V was shortened by 6 bases and J by 2 bases, with 10 bases between the two germline ends. The CDR3 is made up of 13 amino acids. The DNA for the CDR3 is TGTGCCAGCAGGGGGGCTTCACAAGAGACCCAGTACTTC. It is translated as CASRGASQETQYF. The full variable domain, its missing parts supplied by reference TRBV7-2 and TRBJ2-5, is GAGVSQSPSNKVTEKGKDVELRCDPISGHTALYWYRQSLGQGLEFLIYFQGNSAPDKSGLPSDRFSAERTGGSVSTLTIQRTQQEDSAVYLCASRGASQETQYFGPGTRLLVL.

This clonotype turned up a few times. This rearrangement joins TRBV6-2 or TRBV6-3 to TRBJ2-5; 8 bases line up with TRBD1. V lost 1 base and J lost 1; bases outside the gene matches: 2. CDR3 size: 15 residues. The germline V gene has CDR1 MNHEY and CDR2 SVGEGT. The CDR3 DNA reads TGTGCCAGCAGTTACTTGGGACAGGTCCAAGAGACCCAGTACTTC. It codes for CASSYLGQVQETQYF.

The chain links TRBV27 to TRBJ2-2, with no clear D. The length of the CDR3 is 13 residues. V was clipped by 0 bases and J by 7 bases, with 6 bases between them. Germline V gene data show CDR1 as MNHEY and CDR2 as SMNVEV (reference sequence). CDR3 sequence (DNA): TGTGCCAGCAGTTTATCGGAGTTCGGGGAGCTGTTTTTT. Translating gives CASSLSEFGELFF.

There are many counts of this clonotype. The chain joins TRBV4-3 to TRBJ1-4, with D hard to call. The ends were cut back, 3 bases at V and 8 bases at J, with 13 bases in the middle. The V gene's germline CDR1 is LGHNA and CDR2 YSLEER. The CDR3 is 14 amino acids. The CDR3 here is CASSQEAIGEKLFF. The CDR3 DNA reads TGCGCCAGCAGCCAGGAGGCCATTGGGGAAAAACTGTTTTTT.

This clonotype was seen more than once but under ten times. The gene calls are TRBV7-2 and TRBJ2-3; 11 positions agree with TRBD2. CDR3 length: 18 residues. V was pared by 0 bases and J by 0 bases, with 5 bases of the junction left unmatched. CDR1 is SGHTA and CDR2 is FQGNSA in the germline V gene. The CDR3 DNA sequence: TGTGCCAGCAGCTTAGCGCGGGTAGCGGGGGGGAGCACAGATACGCAGTATTTT. Translating it yields CASSLARVAGGSTDTQYF.

The chain carries TRBV6-1 and TRBJ1-1; D remains unclear. V was pared by 5 bases and J by 1 base, with 20 bases between. The CDR3 totals 17 residues. Germline V gene sequence: CDR1 MNHNS, CDR2 SASEGT. The CDR3 nucleotides read TGTGCCAGCAGTCGCCGGGCCCTTCTTATTAGGAACACTGAAGCTTTCTTT. Translating it yields CASSRRALLIRNTEAFF.

This chain uses TRBV20-1 with TRBJ2-5; the match to TRBD1 covers 12 bases. After removal of 5 bases from V and 1 base from J, the junction contained 5 bases not matched to a gene. The CDR3 contains 15 residues. CDR1 is DFQATT, CDR2 SNEGSKA, per germline (reference sequence). The CDR3 reads CSAGGTGGVQETQYF. The CDR3 bases are TGCAGTGCTGGGGGGACAGGGGGCGTCCAAGAGACCCAGTACTTC.

The chain couples TRBV20-1 to TRBJ2-1, with TRBD2 identical over 12 bases. Trimming took 6 bases from V and 7 from J; bases not matched to a gene: 10. The CDR3 is made up of 15 amino acids. Germline CDR1 DFQATT, CDR2 SNEGSKA (reference sequence). The CDR3 sequence is CSANFLAGGPNEQFF. In DNA form, the CDR3 reads TGCAGTGCCAATTTCCTAGCGGGGGGGCCGAATGAGCAGTTCTTC.

Judged by abundance, this clonotype is medium-sized. In DNA form, the CDR3 reads TGCGCCAGCAGCCAAGATATCGGGGACTCGGAACCCCTCCACTTT. Its protein product is CASSQDIGDSEPLHF. The chain combines TRBV4-3 with TRBJ1-6; tentatively, D is TRBD1 (5 bases). Trimming cost V 0 bases and J 12 bases, with 15 bases left between them. The V gene's germline CDR1 is LGHNA and CDR2 YSLEER. CDR3 length: 15 amino acids.

The chain links TRBV12-3 or TRBV12-4 to TRBJ1-5; no clear D. V gave up 3 bases and J gave up 3 bases, with 9 bases separating them. This CDR3 contains 14 residues. The DNA of the CDR3 is TGTGCCAGCAGTTTCTACGGATCCAATCAGCCCCAGCATTTT. Translated: CASSFYGSNQPQHF.

In this sample, this clonotype turned up a few times. This chain connects TRBV5-1 to TRBJ2-1; 12 bases are a match to TRBD2. The ends lost 3 bases at V and 5 bases at J; junction bases unmatched: 3. The CDR3 sequence is 15 residues long. Germline CDR1 and CDR2: SGHRS and YFSETQ. CDR3 sequence (DNA): TGCGCCAGCAGCTCGGGACTAGCGGGTGACAATGAGCAGTTCTTC. Translation gives CASSSGLAGDNEQFF.

Points on this clonotype: A much larger clone lies a single base off, so this may be a read error. The V call is TRBV12-3 or TRBV12-4, the J call TRBJ1-2, with no clear D. The CDR3 covers 14 residues. CDR3 coding DNA: TGTGACAGCAGTCTGACACCAACTAACTATGGCTACACCTTC. It encodes CDSSLTPTNYGYTF.

The chain recombines TRBV5-1 with TRBJ2-5; D gene ambiguous. V was cut by 0 bases and J by 5 bases, with 11 bases left in between. Germline CDR1 is SGHRS and CDR2 is YFSETQ. This CDR3 is built from 14 residues. CDR3 nucleotide sequence: TGCGCCAGCAGCTTGGATAACTATCAGGAGACCCAGTACTTC. As protein: CASSLDNYQETQYF.

This clonotype was seen a handful of times. The chain recombines TRBV27 with TRBJ1-1; no clear D. The germline V gene has CDR1 MNHEY and CDR2 SMNVEV (reference sequence). CDR3 length: 11 residues. Trimming left V 6 bases short and J 11 bases short, with 13 bases between. CDR3 amino acids: CASRGPLKAFF. The CDR3 DNA follows: TGTGCCAGCAGAGGGCCCCTAAAGGCTTTCTTT.

The chain combines TRBV27 with TRBJ2-4, with D possibly matching TRBD2 (5 bases). Germline V CDR1 and CDR2: MNHEY, SMNVEV (reference sequence). The V end lost 5 bases, the J end lost 1 base, and 12 bases lay between the germline ends. This CDR3 contains 15 residues. The DNA of the CDR3 is TGTGCCAGCAGTCCCCGGGGAGTCGCCAAAAACATTCAGTACTTC. As protein: CASSPRGVAKNIQYF.

There are many counts of this clonotype. The chain recombines TRBV20-1 with TRBJ1-5; D remains ambiguous. The CDR3 consists of 13 residues. The V gene's germline CDR1 is DFQATT and CDR2 SNEGSKA (reference sequence). V gave up 0 bases and J gave up 2 bases, with 5 bases separating them. CDR3 bases: TGCAGTGCTAGAGATCGGGGCAATCAGCCCCAGCATTTT. It is translated as CSARDRGNQPQHF.

This clonotype was seen a handful of times. This sequence joins TRBV29-1 and TRBJ2-2; 8 nucleotides agree with TRBD2. The germline V gene has CDR1 SQVTM and CDR2 ANQGSEA. The CDR3 contains 15 residues. The ends lost 3 bases at V and 2 bases at J; junction bases unmatched: 5. The CDR3 sequence: CSVDRRGANTGELFF. The CDR3 DNA follows: TGCAGCGTTGATCGGCGGGGGGCTAACACCGGGGAGCTGTTTTTT.

The chain couples TRBV7-9 to TRBJ1-2, with D possibly TRBD1 on 6 matching bases. V was clipped by 3 bases and J by 4 bases, with 9 bases between them. Germline V gene lookup returns CDR1 SEHNR and CDR2 FQNEAQ (reference sequence). CDR3 length equals 13 residues. This CDR3 reads CASSFVGGYGYTF. In DNA, the CDR3 is TGTGCCAGCAGCTTTGTAGGGGGCTATGGCTACACCTTC. The variable domain in full, with the rest retrieved from reference TRBV7-9 and TRBJ1-2, is DTGVSQNPRHKITKRGQNVTFRCDPISEHNRLYWYRQTLGQGPEFLTYFQNEAQLEKSRLLSDRFSAERPKGSFSTLEIQRTEQGDSAMYLCASSFVGGYGYTFGSGTRLTVV.

The chain is built from TRBV10-3 and TRBJ2-7; D may be TRBD1 or TRBD2 (5 bases each). Germline CDR1 and CDR2: ENHRY and SYGVKD. The ends were cut back, 7 bases at V and 2 bases at J, with 15 bases in the middle. This CDR3 is built from 14 residues. The CDR3 loop reads CAITPGPGPYEQYF. The CDR3 DNA follows: TGTGCCATCACCCCGGGACCCGGACCCTACGAGCAGTACTTC.

This clonotype was counted at least ten times. The chain couples TRBV29-1 to TRBJ1-4, with no clear D. The length of the CDR3 is 12 residues. Between the trimmed V and J ends, which lost 7 bases and 8 bases, there was a span of 14 bases. Germline CDR1 and CDR2: SQVTM and ANQGSEA. CDR3 protein: CSAAGPGEKLFF. In nucleotides, the CDR3 is TGCAGCGCCGCCGGCCCGGGGGAAAAACTGTTTTTT.

The table lists this clonotype with many counts. V gene TRBV29-1 combines with J gene TRBJ2-7; possibly TRBD1 or TRBD2 for D (6 bases each). This CDR3 has 12 residues. V was shortened by 1 base and J by 5 bases, with 9 bases between the two germline ends. The germline V gene encodes CDR1 SQVTM and CDR2 ANQGSEA. The CDR3 here is CSVEGGADEQYF. In nucleotides, the CDR3 is TGCAGCGTTGAAGGGGGGGCCGACGAGCAGTACTTC.

The chain joins TRBV5-1 to TRBJ1-2, with a possible D match to TRBD1 (5 bases). From germline, CDR1 is SGHRS and CDR2 YFSETQ. Trimming took off 4 bases at V and 5 bases at J, with 12 bases between the two ends. This CDR3 is 13 amino acids long. This CDR3 is CASSGITGYGYTF. CDR3 sequence (DNA): TGCGCCAGCAGCGGAATAACAGGATATGGCTACACCTTC.